This T cell receptor beta chain was found in a study of human T cells and chemical hapten exposure. Broader study findings: More PT1 expanded TCRs went with higher patch test scores. It was expanded TCRs that formed significantly more large CDR3 similarity clusters than controls did.

In regard to this clonotype: The antigen is undetermined.

This CDR3 contains 16 residues. Trimming removed 1 base from V and 1 base from J, with 14 bases in between. Germline CDR1 is LGHDT and CDR2 is YNNKEL (reference sequence). Using its own MiXCR run on the RACE reads, TCRdb lists one record per CDR3 protein. The profile shows some 300,000 distinct CDR3 sequences, approximately 5% of them singletons. Indicated time point: pre-sensitization, week 0. The treatment was: therapeutic diphenylcyclopropenone sensitization with weekly scalp DPC. Sequencing used whole blood, obtained in connection with sensitization to the hapten diphenylcyclopropenone (DPC). The chain is built from TRBV3-1 and TRBJ2-7; TRBD1 might be the D (6 bases). The TCR was taken from a young woman with alopecia areata. Some clones in this sample may be carry-over from other donors' samples. CDR3 DNA: TGTGCCAGCAGCCAAGGTATGGCAGGGGATTCCTACGAGCAGTACTTC. It specifies CASSQGMAGDSYEQYF.